Sequencing of this T cell receptor beta chain was carried out in a study of blood T cell repertoires in COVID-19. Looking at the study overall: From the United States, Italy and Spain came samples of acute and convalescent COVID-19. The cDNA or gDNA used as material had been derived from T cells, B-cell-depleted T cells, or PBMCs.

V lost 6 bases and J lost 2; bases outside the gene matches: 6. The germline gives CDR1 LNHDA, CDR2 SQIVND (reference sequence). The CDR3 runs to 15 residues. As originally analysed: How many nucleated cells were present was estimated from reference gene primer amplification. Profiling relied on immunoSEQ multiplex PCR, and the TCRdb table lists in-frame clones only, not all of them. The V and J calls and clone size are taken from that table; D and trimming were inferred from the DNA. The sample lists about 200,000 clones, 85% to 90% occurring once. The receptor was derived from a woman in her 70s with acute or convalescent COVID-19. The gene calls are TRBV19 and TRBJ2-3; TRBD1 agrees at 9 bases. Sequenced: peripheral blood. This CDR3 reads CASSSWDRDTDTQYF. The CDR3 nucleotides are TGTGCCAGTAGCTCCTGGGACAGGGACACAGATACGCAGTATTTT.